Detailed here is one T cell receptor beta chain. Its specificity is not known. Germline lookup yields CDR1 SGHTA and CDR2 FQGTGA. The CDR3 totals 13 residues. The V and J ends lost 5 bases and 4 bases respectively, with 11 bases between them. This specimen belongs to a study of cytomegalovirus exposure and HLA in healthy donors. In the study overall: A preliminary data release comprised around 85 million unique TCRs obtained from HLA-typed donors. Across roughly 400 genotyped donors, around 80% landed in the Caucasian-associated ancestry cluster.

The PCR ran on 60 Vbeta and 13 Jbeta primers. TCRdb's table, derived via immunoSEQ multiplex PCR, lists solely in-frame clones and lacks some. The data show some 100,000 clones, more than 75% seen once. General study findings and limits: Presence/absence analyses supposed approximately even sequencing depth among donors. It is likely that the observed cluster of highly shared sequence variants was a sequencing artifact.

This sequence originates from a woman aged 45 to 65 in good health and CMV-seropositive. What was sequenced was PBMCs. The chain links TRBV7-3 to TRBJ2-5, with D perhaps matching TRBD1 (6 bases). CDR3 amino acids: CASSKTGLETQYF. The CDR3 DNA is TGTGCCAGCAGCAAAACAGGGTTAGAGACCCAGTACTTC.